Shown below are 11 T cell receptor beta chains from a single sample sequenced in a study of T-cell memory formation after mild COVID-19. Via MiXCR, TCRdb re-called the 5' RACE reads, giving one row per CDR3 protein. The repertoire holds 200,000 to 250,000 distinct CDR3 sequences, with around 8.8% as singletons. Sequenced: PBMCs or a T cell subset sorted from them (not recorded which). The receptors stem from a man younger than 30 who had mild COVID-19 (a few samples of this study predate the infection). Cell type and time point are not known.

This clonotype was observed many times. V is TRBV5-1 and J is TRBJ2-5, with 10 positions matching TRBD2. From germline, CDR1 is SGHRS and CDR2 YFSETQ. The CDR3 length is 17 residues. With V trimmed by 0 bases and J by 2 bases, 7 bases remained unmatched. The CDR3 loop is CASSLGLAGDEQETQYF. The CDR3 region has the DNA TGCGCCAGCAGCTTGGGGCTAGCGGGGGACGAGCAAGAGACCCAGTACTTC.

The rearrangement joins TRBV5-1 to TRBJ2-1; a weak D match, TRBD1 (5 bases). V lost 0 bases and J 3 bases, leaving 10 bases between the germline ends. Germline-derived CDR1 and CDR2 are SGHRS and YFSETQ. The length of the CDR3 is 15 residues. The CDR3 DNA reads as TGCGCCAGCAGCTTGGAAGACAGACGCTACAATGAGCAGTTCTTC. Protein product: CASSLEDRRYNEQFF.

V is TRBV7-8 and J is TRBJ2-5; 8 positions agree with TRBD1. Germline trimming cut 1 base from V and 4 bases from J; bases unmatched to any gene: 5. This CDR3 region has 15 residues. Germline V gives CDR1 SGHVS, CDR2 FQNEAQ. The CDR3 spells CASSLEGQATETQYF. CDR3 nucleotides: TGTGCCAGCAGCTTAGAGGGACAGGCGACAGAGACCCAGTACTTC. Together with reference TRBV7-8 and TRBJ2-5, the CDR3 gives the full variable domain: GAGVSQSPRYKVAKRGQDVALRCDPISGHVSLFWYQQALGQGPEFLTYFQNEAQLDKSGLPSDRFFAERPEGSVSTLKIQRTQQEDSAVYLCASSLEGQATETQYFGPGTRLLVL.

This clonotype turned up a few times. The chain employs TRBV7-2 and TRBJ2-7; 9 positions match TRBD2. V lost 0 bases, J lost 1 base, and 4 bases stayed unmatched. Per germline, CDR1 SGHTA and CDR2 FQGNSA. The length of the CDR3 is 16 residues. CDR3 sequence reads: CASSLASSGASYEQYV. The CDR3 coding sequence is TGTGCCAGCAGCTTAGCATCTAGCGGGGCATCCTACGAGCAGTACGTC.

This clonotype was found many times. This rearrangement joins TRBV12-3 or TRBV12-4 to TRBJ2-3, with D possibly called TRBD1 or TRBD2 (5 bases each). This CDR3 has 12 amino acids. V lost 6 bases to trimming and J lost 10 bases, with 14 bases between them. DNA for the CDR3: TGTGCCAGCAGCCTATTGGGACCGTCGCAGTATTTT. Translating gives CASSLLGPSQYF.

In its sample, this clonotype was seen a few times. The chain carries TRBV10-3 and TRBJ1-5; D is uncertain. The CDR3 extends over 14 amino acids. CDR1 and CDR2 from the germline V gene are ENHRY and SYGVKD. Between the trimmed V and J ends, which lost 4 bases and 7 bases, there was a span of 14 bases. DNA of the CDR3: TGTGCCATCAGTGTGGTTGGGTCCGAACAGCCCCAGCATTTT. This translates into CAISVVGSEQPQHF.

This clonotype was counted between two and nine times. CDR3 residues: CSAREVATYEQYV. Written as DNA, the CDR3 is TGCAGTGCTAGAGAAGTAGCTACTTACGAGCAGTACGTC. The chain employs TRBV20-1 and TRBJ2-7; D unclear. This CDR3 is built from 13 residues. The germline CDR1 and CDR2 sequences are DFQATT and SNEGSKA (reference sequence). Trimming removed 0 bases from V and 4 bases from J, with 10 bases in between.

This clonotype was seen a few times. J is TRBJ2-1 and V is TRBV11-2; D is undetermined. This CDR3 contains 16 residues. V was shortened by 0 bases and J by 3 bases, with 12 bases between the two germline ends. Germline V gene lookup returns CDR1 SGHAT and CDR2 FQNNGV. This CDR3 is CASSLDLVLIYNEQFF. CDR3 DNA: TGTGCCAGCAGCTTAGATTTGGTCTTAATCTACAATGAGCAGTTCTTC.

The V call is TRBV18, the J call TRBJ2-3; no clear D. Germline V gene lookup returns CDR1 KGHSH and CDR2 LQKENI. V gave up 2 bases and J gave up 1 base, with 13 bases separating them. This CDR3 region has 16 residues. The CDR3 coding sequence is TGTGCCAGCTCACCATCGAGGACGGGCGGCACAGATACGCAGTATTTT. Its protein product is CASSPSRTGGTDTQYF.

This clonotype has a handful of counts. The chain combines TRBV5-1 with TRBJ2-7, with D perhaps matching TRBD1 (6 bases). Trimming stripped 4 bases from V and 5 bases from J, with 13 bases between. Germline-derived CDR1 and CDR2 are SGHRS and YFSETQ. The CDR3 contains 13 residues. This CDR3 is CASSPDRTHEQYF. CDR3 bases: TGCGCCAGCAGCCCTGACAGGACCCACGAGCAGTACTTC.

This clonotype was detected only a few times. V and J are TRBV7-9 and TRBJ1-1; no clear D gene. The V gene's germline CDR1 is SEHNR and CDR2 FQNEAQ (reference sequence). The CDR3 runs 14 residues. The V gene lost 4 bases and the J gene lost 6 bases, with 15 bases spanning the gap. The CDR3 sequence is CASSSTAAHAEAFF. The CDR3 DNA reads as TGTGCCAGCAGCTCCACTGCAGCGCACGCTGAAGCTTTCTTT.